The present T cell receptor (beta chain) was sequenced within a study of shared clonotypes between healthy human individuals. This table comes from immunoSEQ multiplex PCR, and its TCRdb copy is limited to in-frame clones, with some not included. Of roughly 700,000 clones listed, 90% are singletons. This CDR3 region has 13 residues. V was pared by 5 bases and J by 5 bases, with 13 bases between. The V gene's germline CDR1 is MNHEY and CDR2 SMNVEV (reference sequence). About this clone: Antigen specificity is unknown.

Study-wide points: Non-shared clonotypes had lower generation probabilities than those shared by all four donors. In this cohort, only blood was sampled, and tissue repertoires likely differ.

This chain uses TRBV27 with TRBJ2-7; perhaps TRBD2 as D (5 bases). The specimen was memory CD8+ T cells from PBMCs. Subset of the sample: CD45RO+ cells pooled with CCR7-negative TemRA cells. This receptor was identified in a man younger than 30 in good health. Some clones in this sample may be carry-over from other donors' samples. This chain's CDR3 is CASSPTSFHEQYF. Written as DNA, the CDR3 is TGTGCCAGCAGTCCTACTAGTTTCCACGAGCAGTACTTC.